This record covers a single T cell receptor beta chain. Its recognized antigen is unknown. No per-base quality is available; no much larger clone lies one base away. This record belongs to a study of shared T cell receptors in the human thymus (dated by TCRdb to the early 2020s). Describing the broader study: The study investigated the way shared, self-reactive T-cell receptor alpha chains are produced in the human thymus.

Reading from cysteine to phenylalanine, the CDR3 counts 18 amino acids. Kept here is only the CDR3 DNA, which spans 54 bases and is read in frame from base 1. Germline trimming amounts to 2 bases on V and 3 bases on J, with 13 as the count of junction bases outside the gene matches. The germline V gene (reference sequence) gives CDR1 as SEHNR and CDR2 as FQNEAQ. Library prep was done by the immunoSEQ multiplex PCR assay. The source is immuneACCESS, and TCRdb retained only in-frame sequences with V and J called. Part of the clones is not carried over; for the studies checked, unresolved V genes explain less than half of this, and the remainder is unexplained. For this sample there are about 730,000 clones; 70% to 90% appear just once. About 0.011% of the sample is held by the ten biggest clonotypes. The same data also contributed to another study, on human thymus T cells. The second publication reports: Immunologically healthy infants undergoing open corrective cardiac surgery for congenital heart defects in Finland were used as donors. Thymus tissue was collected as surgical resects that were removed during corrective cardiac surgery. Both the thymic and the peripheral blood repertoires appeared to show biased V and J gene segment usage. Highly overlapping thymic TCR repertoires among unrelated individuals were reported in the related research. The study described the TCR alpha and beta repertoires in fewer than 10 infant thymus samples and four matching peripheral blood samples. Donor ages ranging from about 7 to 250 days were recorded, and a handful of male and a couple of female infants were included in the cohort. Thymocytes were freed from the tissue by mechanical means and kept at -70 degrees C as pellets of about 8.5-34 million cells. Genomic DNA was extracted from frozen cell pellets with a QIAsymphony instrument. The immunoSEQ multiplex PCR assay was used to amplify the TCRB and TCRAD loci from a standardized amount of quality-controlled genomic DNA. The amplicons covered the V(D)J region and were long enough to include the CDR3 and to identify the V and J genes. Amplicon sequencing was performed on an Illumina platform through the commercial immunoSEQ service. Primer bias and sequencing errors were corrected as previously described, and TCRAD and TCRB definitions were based on the IMGT database. immunoSEQ Analyzer 3.0 and VDJTools were used for repertoire analysis, which covered basic statistics, V/J segment usage, diversity estimates, rarefaction and pairwise overlap. Diversity was estimated with Chao1, ChaoE, Efron-Thisted, Shannon and inverse Simpson indices, and also on datasets down-sampled to the smallest sample. Repertoire overlap was assessed by strict matching of CDR3 nucleotide sequence, V gene and J gene, and clustering was done by Jaccard-based multidimensional scaling. Thymus samples yielded on average roughly 790,000 unique TCRB clonotypes, compared with roughly 80,000 from blood samples.

Sequenced material: thymocytes. In this chain, TRBV7-9 is recombined with TRBJ2-3, with 8 bases matching TRBD2. The TCR originated in a girl under three years old with a congenital heart defect. Donor details come from another sample of the same person, matched by shared clones. The DNA is TGTGCCAGCAGCTTAACGGGACTAGTTCAGGGGAAGACAGATACGCAGTATTTT. Its amino acids are CASSLTGLVQGKTDTQYF. The CDR3 plus the reference TRBV7-9 and TRBJ2-3 genes for the other parts give the full variable domain: DTGVSQNPRHKITKRGQNVTFRCDPISEHNRLYWYRQTLGQGPEFLTYFQNEAQLEKSRLLSDRFSAERPKGSFSTLEIQRTEQGDSAMYLCASSLTGLVQGKTDTQYFGPGTRLTVL.